The present T cell receptor (beta chain) was sequenced within a study of T cell repertoires in cytomegalovirus infection. Study as a whole: An indication of both CMV infection and matching HLA type came from public TCR beta signatures.

Study-wide results and limits: Ex vivo responses were dominated by HLA-C-restricted CMV-specific TCR beta clonotypes. Using cumulative public TCR beta family frequency, the authors identified those who carried CMV together with the relevant HLA.

Losses at the gene ends were 7 bases for V and 4 bases for J; bases not matched to a gene: 9. CDR3 length: 15 residues. Per the germline V gene, CDR1 is MNHEY and CDR2 is SMNVEV (reference sequence). Each CDR3 protein gets one entry after TCRdb re-called the reads with MiXCR. The repertoire holds some 150,000 distinct CDR3 sequences, with 20% to 25% as singletons. Worth noting for this clonotype: The antigen is undetermined.

The chain couples TRBV27 to TRBJ1-3; 8 bases fit TRBD1. The TCR was taken from a human donor in good health (CMV status not recorded). Some clones in this sample may be carry-over from other donors' samples. Sequencing input: PBMCs. CDR3 DNA: TGTGCCAGCACGCCTCTCGGGACAGGAGGAAACACCATATATTTT. Translated: CASTPLGTGGNTIYF.